Sequencing of this T cell receptor (beta chain) was carried out in a study of cytomegalovirus exposure and HLA in healthy donors (dated 2017 in TCRdb). Study-level background: In an earlier analysis of fewer than 750 of the donors, approximately 260 Gb of sequence data and some 120 million unique TCR beta sequences from about 190 million T cells were reported. Typing coverage differed by locus: A, B, C, DRB1 and DQB1 were typed in about 620-640 donors, DQA1 in about 550, DPA1 in around 600, and DPB1 in 472. Four or five DR-DQ haplotypes were handled as single units for association and clustering because linkage in the cohort was strong. All discovery cohort repertoires had been generated using a single sequencing platform. In an earlier analysis of 587 of the donors, high-throughput TCR beta sequencing was used to judge whether each TCR beta V gene segment behaved as functional or pseudogenic. Using immunosequencing, the study profiled T cell repertoires from 550 to 750 subjects and related those repertoires to cytomegalovirus serostatus. The genetic ancestry cluster associated with self-reported Caucasian donors included 81% of the roughly 400 genotyped donors. HLA typing included class I and class II loci at four-digit resolution. A later analysis re-analyzed previously published TCR beta repertoires from roughly 600 donors and added high-resolution HLA genotyping to study TCR occurrence patterns. Donor age, sex, ethnicity and CMV serostatus were compiled alongside the repertoire data. In a later genetic analysis, genome-wide SNP genotypes for about three fifths of the 666 donors were used, and that subset was treated as a discovery cohort. About 320 gigabases of sequencing data and approximately 93 million unique TCR sequences were included in an early release covering over 600 HLA-typed donors. Rather than drawing on any new phenotypic data, the later analysis identified candidate immune exposures from TCR beta sequences and the way those sequences occurred across donors. Across about 370 genotyped donors of the cohort, an average of about 240,000 unique TCR beta nucleotide sequences per donor were sequenced, and around 19% of those sequences were non-productive. The aim of the study was to test whether cataloging public T cell receptors could identify signatures of past pathogen exposure. To predict cytomegalovirus infection status, the study combined high-throughput TCR immunosequencing, statistical association of individual TCRs with disease status, and machine learning. Besides the first cohort of hundreds of subjects, a separate validation cohort made up of roughly 130 different subjects was used.

Library creation used the immunoSEQ multiplex PCR assay. For the multiplex PCR, a mixture combining 60 forward primers for TCR Vbeta segments and 13 reverse primers for TCR Jbeta segments was used. The CDR3 region of rearranged TCR beta genes was amplified from genomic DNA with a multiplex PCR assay. On the Illumina HiSeq System, the amplified TCR beta libraries were sequenced as 87-base-pair reads. The study's processing was this. A later analysis counted about 80 million unique TCR beta chains across the 690 or so repertoires, and roughly 11 million of these chains were shared by at least two donors. A nearest-neighbor algorithm error-corrected the raw reads and collapsed the reads into unique sequences, merging closely related sequences to remove PCR and sequencing errors. Alignment of CDR3 sequences to IMGT reference sequences was used to assign V, D and J gene segments. Each retained sequence needed at least a six-nucleotide match to both a V gene segment and a J gene segment. Rearrangements were called productive when the CDR3 lacked stop codons and stayed in frame with V and J; all others were non-productive. Following IMGT convention, CDR3 was defined as the stretch from the second conserved V-encoded cysteine up to the conserved J-encoded phenylalanine. Sequences without an unambiguous match to a single V gene segment were excluded from the earlier analysis of about 600 of the donors. An earlier analysis of some 610 of the donors called V segments functional above 56.7% productive rearrangements and segregating when the between-donor standard deviation exceeded 5%. A statistical classification framework was built to diagnose cytomegalovirus status from the catalog of TCR beta chain sequences. In a later analysis, V and J genes were assigned by comparing TCR nucleotide sequences against IMGT/GENE-DB human TR gene sequences. In a later analysis, CDR3 sequences and most-parsimonious VDJ recombination scenarios were assigned using the TCRdist pipeline. In a later analysis, each TCR beta chain was defined by its CDR3 amino acid sequence together with its V-gene family, and reads lacking a unique V-gene family were excluded. A later analysis removed roughly 590 highly shared, low-generation-probability nucleotide sequences to deal with suspected cross-contamination and a sequencing artifact. In a later analysis, a clonal expansion index was calculated for each public chain from normalized within-repertoire ranks of inferred template counts. In a later analysis, generation probabilities were computed using a VDJ recombination model fitted to out-of-frame rearrangements, and the results were checked against IGoR. In a later analysis, hypergeometric tests were used to score TCR-TCR, TCR-HLA and TCR-CMV co-occurrence, with a repertoire-size bias correction applied to TCR pairs. A later analysis estimated false discovery rates by permuting HLA or CMV assignments 20 times. A later analysis grouped co-occurring TCRs with DBSCAN, adding TCRdist sequence similarity when clustering within HLA-allele-positive subsets. For co-occurrence clustering, repertoires with fewer than 30,000 or more than 120,000 public chains were excluded, along with four to six repertoires with anomalous nucleotide sharing. In its TCRdb copy, this immuneACCESS table keeps in-frame sequences only and misses some clones. Where compared with another copy, unresolved V genes explain less than half of these, and the others have no known cause. That table supplies the V and J calls and clone size; D and trimming were determined from the DNA. Counted in this sample were about 150,000 clones; 75% to 85% of them appeared once. Jointly, the top ten make up approximately 8.1% of the sample.

The cohort consisted of 650 to 700 healthy bone marrow donors. At the time of sampling, all cohort members were nominally healthy, though unrecorded immune exposures were likely present. The donor was CMV seropositive and belonged to the group of around 300 seropositive cohort members. A peripheral blood sample was provided by each donor, and peripheral blood mononuclear cells were used for TCR beta sequencing. Genomic DNA extraction from the blood cell samples was performed with the Qiagen DNeasy Blood Extraction Kit. V trim: 4 bases; J trim: 9 bases; unmatched bases: 9. From a lookup of the germline V gene (reference sequence), CDR1 and CDR2 are PRHDT and FYEKMQ. There are 14 amino acids in the CDR3, from cysteine to phenylalanine inclusive. The sequence is cut down to CDR3 DNA, 42 bases in frame from base 1. As concerns this clone: Its recognized antigen is unknown. Base quality data are lacking; no much larger clone is found one base away.

The paper as a whole reports these results and caveats: Over 15 rarely observed V segments, including chromosome 9 orphons, were excluded from the earlier analysis of some 590 of the donors because counts were too low. According to a later analysis, TCR association rates differed among HLA loci, with DRB1 alleles showing the most associated TCRs and HLA-C alleles showing the fewest. Strong co-occurrence of HLA alleles, especially DR and DQ, made assigning TCR associations to individual alleles difficult. In vitro tests confirmed that a few of the cytomegalovirus-associated TCR beta chains recognize cytomegalovirus antigens. The cohort was sequenced for TCR beta chains only, and without alpha or paired-chain data the features that could be detected were limited. A later analysis associated about 18,000 TCR beta sequences with specific HLA alleles at a false discovery rate of 0.05. A later genetic analysis reported fewer N-insertions in productive TCRs among donors in an Asian-associated ancestry cluster than the approximately 700-donor mean. A cluster of highly shared sequence variants was judged likely to be a technical artifact of the sequencing pipeline. Sequencing depth was assumed to be roughly uniform across donors in the presence/absence analyses, though that assumption may not hold. Some IMGT-functional V segments, including TRBV6-2 and TRBV6-3, could not be distinguished by the 87-base-pair reads and were therefore excluded. In both the original and validation cohorts, the classifier was reported to diagnose cytomegalovirus status with high specificity and sensitivity. A total of around 150 TCR beta chains were listed by the study as associated with cytomegalovirus. Linkage disequilibrium might explain the correlated functional status among segregating V segments, but an unknown experimental factor could not be excluded. It was suggested by the authors that the approach could potentially be generalized to other disease states and immunological phenotypes. Most TCR sequences were observed very rarely across donors, whereas some public TCRs were present in many individuals. Most CMV-associated TCR beta chains appeared to be HLA-restricted in a later analysis, and the HLA associations seemed to be driven largely by CMV exposure. A further reported finding was that TCR beta sequences accurately predicted the HLA-A and HLA-B alleles for most subjects in the first cohort. Because some donors lacked HLA typing at each locus, the association tests relied only on the typed subset. Several of the top co-occurrence clusters appeared to be linked to parvovirus B19, influenza, CMV and Epstein-Barr virus, according to a later analysis. In a later analysis, HLA-associated TCR beta chains showed more clonal expansion and lower generation probabilities than non-associated chains that were equally common. Broadly in line with IMGT annotations, most TCR beta V segments showed up in productive rearrangements about 87% or about 30% of the time in an earlier analysis of around 550 of the donors. The only immune exposure information available for the cohort was CMV serostatus. An association between a missense DCLRE1C variant and V-gene and J-gene trimming of TCR beta chains was found in a later genetic analysis and replicated in an independent cohort.

The sequence was obtained from a woman in her 50s in good health and CMV-seropositive. Here the chain combines TRBV13 and TRBJ2-1; 7 central bases correspond to TRBD1. The sample taken for sequencing was PBMCs. The base sequence is TGTGCCAGCAGCTCCTCGACAGGGTTGGTTGAGCAGTTCTTC. It translates as CASSSSTGLVEQFF. Here the CDR3 is joined to the reference TRBV13 and TRBJ2-1 genes, and the full variable domain is: AAGVIQSPRHLIKEKRETATLKCYPIPRHDTVYWYQQGPGQDPQFLISFYEKMQSDKGSIPDRFSAQQFSDYHSELNMSSLELGDSALYFCASSSSTGLVEQFFGPGTRLTVL.